A single sample is the source of the 11 T cell receptor beta chains below, sequenced in a study of T cell repertoires in cytomegalovirus infection. TCRdb reprocessed the reads via MiXCR and lists one record per CDR3 protein. The top ten hold around a sixth of the sample, which has some 700,000 distinct CDR3 sequences, 30% to 35% seen once. No antigen is known for these receptors. The sample here was cultured PBMCs, taken from culture after CMV antigen stimulation. These receptors were obtained from a human donor in good health (CMV status not recorded). Some clones in this sample may be carry-over from other donors' samples.

This sequence joins TRBV20-1 and TRBJ1-5, with D hard to call. CDR3 length equals 14 residues. Trimming took off 0 bases at V and 0 bases at J, with 6 bases between the two ends. CDR1 and CDR2 from the germline V gene are DFQATT and SNEGSKA (reference sequence). CDR3 amino acids: CSARDIYSNQPQHF. The CDR3 DNA reads TGCAGTGCTAGAGATATCTATAGCAATCAGCCCCAGCATTTT.

This chain joins TRBV7-6 and TRBJ2-7; possible D gene TRBD2, 6 bases. CDR1 and CDR2 from the germline V gene are SGHVS and FNYEAQ. The CDR3 extends over 15 amino acids. V was pared by 7 bases and J by 4 bases, with 20 bases between. The chain's CDR3 is CASKKDRVGTYEQYF. Here the CDR3 DNA reads TGTGCCAGCAAAAAAGACCGGGTCGGGACTTACGAGCAGTACTTC. The entire variable domain, with the rest obtained from reference TRBV7-6 and TRBJ2-7, is as follows: GAGVSQSPRYKVTKRGQDVALRCDPISGHVSLYWYRQALGQGPEFLTYFNYEAQQDKSGLPNDRFSAERPEGSISTLTIQRTEQRDSAMYRCASKKDRVGTYEQYFGPGTRLTVT.

This clonotype appeared a few times. The V and J genes are TRBV11-2 and TRBJ2-4; 9 bases fit TRBD2. After removal of 6 bases from V and 6 bases from J, the junction contained 3 bases not matched to a gene. Per the germline V gene, CDR1 is SGHAT and CDR2 is FQNNGV. The CDR3 is 13 residues long. The CDR3 DNA sequence: TGTGCCAGCAGAGAGGGACTAGCAAACATTCAGTACTTC. Encoded protein: CASREGLANIQYF.

This sequence joins TRBV11-2 and TRBJ1-2; tentatively, D is TRBD1 (5 bases). From germline, CDR1 is SGHAT and CDR2 FQNNGV. The CDR3 covers 17 residues. V was clipped by 2 bases and J by 4 bases, with 20 bases between them. CDR3 residues: CASSLKVGLLGVYGYTF. The CDR3 nucleotides read TGTGCCAGCAGCTTAAAAGTCGGTCTACTAGGGGTCTATGGCTACACCTTC.

The chain combines TRBV29-1 with TRBJ2-3, with a weak D call TRBD2 (6 bases). Germline V CDR1 and CDR2: SQVTM, ANQGSEA. The CDR3 consists of 15 residues. V was cut by 2 bases and J by 4 bases, with 16 bases left in between. The CDR3 nucleotides read TGCAGCGTTGAAATGGGTGAAGGGGAGGCAGATACGCAGTATTTT. Translated: CSVEMGEGEADTQYF.

This clonotype was picked up a small number of times. The chain employs TRBV6-1 and TRBJ2-7; D perhaps matches TRBD1 (6 bases). The CDR3 is made up of 16 amino acids. Germline CDR1 is MNHNS and CDR2 is SASEGT. Deletions cut 5 bases from V and 3 bases from J, with 20 bases between. CDR3 coding DNA: TGTGCCAGCAGTCAACGTATCTCAGGGACACACTACGAGCAGTACTTC. This translates into CASSQRISGTHYEQYF.

This clonotype was recorded at least ten times. The chain links TRBV12-3 or TRBV12-4 to TRBJ1-1; 8 bases align to TRBD1. There are 12 residues in the CDR3. V was clipped by 5 bases and J by 8 bases; unmatched bases: 4. CDR3 DNA sequence: TGTGCCAGCAGTCCCGGGACAGGAGAAGCTTTCTTT. Translating it yields CASSPGTGEAFF.

The chain carries TRBV7-6 and TRBJ1-6; D is undetermined. Trimming took 0 bases from V and 8 from J, leaving 8 bases between them. This CDR3 is 14 amino acids long. The V gene's germline CDR1 is SGHVS and CDR2 FNYEAQ. In DNA form, the CDR3 reads TGTGCCAGCAGCTTAGCCGGGGTTTATTCACCCCTCCACTTT. Translating it yields CASSLAGVYSPLHF.

The chain links TRBV7-9 to TRBJ2-2, with D perhaps TRBD2 (5 bases). Per the germline V gene, CDR1 is SEHNR and CDR2 is FQNEAQ (reference sequence). This CDR3 has 14 amino acids. The V gene lost 8 bases and the J gene lost 4 bases, with 14 bases spanning the gap. CDR3 protein: CASWETPGTGELFF. CDR3 coding DNA: TGTGCCAGCTGGGAGACCCCCGGCACCGGGGAGCTGTTTTTT.

This clonotype came up a few times. This chain joins TRBV7-8 and TRBJ1-1; 9 nucleotides line up with TRBD1. Germline V gene data show CDR1 as SGHVS and CDR2 as FQNEAQ. There are 13 residues in the CDR3. The ends lost 6 bases at V and 10 bases at J; junction bases unmatched: 9. CDR3 sequence: CASRETGGGRAFF. The DNA of the CDR3 is TGTGCCAGCAGGGAAACAGGGGGCGGGCGAGCTTTCTTT.

This clonotype was seen repeatedly, ten times or more. The chain joins TRBV7-8 to TRBJ2-3, with D uncertain. The CDR3 has 13 residues. The ends were cut back, 5 bases at V and 6 bases at J, with 12 bases in the middle. CDR1 and CDR2 from the germline V gene are SGHVS and FQNEAQ. CDR3: CASSRYPGDTQYF. Written as DNA, the CDR3 is TGTGCCAGCAGCAGATATCCCGGGGATACGCAGTATTTT.